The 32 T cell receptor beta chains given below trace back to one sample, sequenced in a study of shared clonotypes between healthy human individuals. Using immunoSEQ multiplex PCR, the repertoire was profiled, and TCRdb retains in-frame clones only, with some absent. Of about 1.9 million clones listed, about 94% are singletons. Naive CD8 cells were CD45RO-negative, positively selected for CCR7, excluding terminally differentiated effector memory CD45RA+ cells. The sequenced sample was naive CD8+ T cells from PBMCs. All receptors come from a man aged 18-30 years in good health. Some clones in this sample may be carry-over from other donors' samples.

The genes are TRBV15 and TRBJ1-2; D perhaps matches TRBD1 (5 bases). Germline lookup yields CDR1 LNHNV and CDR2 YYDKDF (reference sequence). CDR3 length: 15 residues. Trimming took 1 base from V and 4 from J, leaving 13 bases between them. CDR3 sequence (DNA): TGTGCCACCAGCAGAGTGGGGCAGGGAGTCTATGGCTACACCTTC. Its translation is CATSRVGQGVYGYTF.

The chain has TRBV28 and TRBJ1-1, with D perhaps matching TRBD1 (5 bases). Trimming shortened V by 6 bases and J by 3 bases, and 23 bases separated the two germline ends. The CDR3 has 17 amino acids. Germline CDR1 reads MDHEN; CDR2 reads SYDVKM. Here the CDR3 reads CASRDLRDRSWDTEAFF. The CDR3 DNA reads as TGTGCCAGCAGGGACCTTAGGGACCGATCATGGGACACTGAAGCTTTCTTT.

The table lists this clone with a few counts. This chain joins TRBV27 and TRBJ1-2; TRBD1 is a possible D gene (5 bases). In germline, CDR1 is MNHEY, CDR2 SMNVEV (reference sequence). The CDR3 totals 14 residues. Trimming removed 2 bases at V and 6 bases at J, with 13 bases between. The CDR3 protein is CASSLGSQGHGYTF. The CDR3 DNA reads TGTGCCAGCAGTTTAGGTTCGCAGGGCCATGGCTACACCTTC.

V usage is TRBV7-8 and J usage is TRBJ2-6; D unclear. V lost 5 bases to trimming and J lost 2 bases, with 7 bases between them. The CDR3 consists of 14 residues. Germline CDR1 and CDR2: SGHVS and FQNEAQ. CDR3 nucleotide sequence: TGTGCCAGCAGCCCATGGACTGGGGCCAACGTCCTGACTTTC. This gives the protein CASSPWTGANVLTF.

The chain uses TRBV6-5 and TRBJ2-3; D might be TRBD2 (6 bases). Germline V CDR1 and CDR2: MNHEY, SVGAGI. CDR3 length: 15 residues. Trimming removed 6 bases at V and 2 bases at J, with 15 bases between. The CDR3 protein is CASSQLALNTDTQYF. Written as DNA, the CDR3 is TGTGCCAGCAGCCAACTAGCCTTAAACACAGATACGCAGTATTTT.

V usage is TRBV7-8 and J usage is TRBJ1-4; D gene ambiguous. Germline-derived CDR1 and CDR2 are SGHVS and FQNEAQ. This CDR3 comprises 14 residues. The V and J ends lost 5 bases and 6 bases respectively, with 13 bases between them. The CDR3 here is CASSPELGHEKLFF. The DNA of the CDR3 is TGTGCCAGCAGCCCCGAGCTAGGCCATGAAAAACTGTTTTTT.

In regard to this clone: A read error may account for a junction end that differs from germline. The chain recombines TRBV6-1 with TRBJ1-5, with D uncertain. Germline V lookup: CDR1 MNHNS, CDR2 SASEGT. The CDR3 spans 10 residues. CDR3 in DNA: TGTGCCAACAGTAATTGGCCCCAGCATTTT. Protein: CANSNWPQHF.

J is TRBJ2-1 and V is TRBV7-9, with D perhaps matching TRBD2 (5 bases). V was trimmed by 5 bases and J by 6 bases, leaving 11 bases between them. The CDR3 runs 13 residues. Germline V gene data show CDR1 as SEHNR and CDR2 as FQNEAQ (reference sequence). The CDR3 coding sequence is TGTGCCAGCAGCGCGGGCCACCCCAATGAGCAGTTCTTC. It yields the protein CASSAGHPNEQFF.

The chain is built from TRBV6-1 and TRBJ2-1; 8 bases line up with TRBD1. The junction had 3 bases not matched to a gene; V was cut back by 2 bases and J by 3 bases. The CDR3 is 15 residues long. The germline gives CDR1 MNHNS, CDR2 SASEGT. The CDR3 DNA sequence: TGTGCCAGCAGTGAATCCAGGGGGCGCTACAATGAGCAGTTCTTC. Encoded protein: CASSESRGRYNEQFF.

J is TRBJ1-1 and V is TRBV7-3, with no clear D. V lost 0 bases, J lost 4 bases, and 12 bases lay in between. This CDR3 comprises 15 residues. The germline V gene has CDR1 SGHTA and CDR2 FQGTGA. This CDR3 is CASSLTPGLGTEAFF. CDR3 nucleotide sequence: TGTGCCAGCAGCTTAACTCCGGGGTTGGGCACTGAAGCTTTCTTT.

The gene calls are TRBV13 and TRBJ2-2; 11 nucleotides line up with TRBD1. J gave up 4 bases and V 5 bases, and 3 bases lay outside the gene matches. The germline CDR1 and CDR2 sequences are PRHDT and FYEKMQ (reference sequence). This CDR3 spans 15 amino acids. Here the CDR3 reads CASSLDRGLTGELFF. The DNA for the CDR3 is TGTGCCAGCAGCCTGGACAGGGGGCTCACCGGGGAGCTGTTTTTT.

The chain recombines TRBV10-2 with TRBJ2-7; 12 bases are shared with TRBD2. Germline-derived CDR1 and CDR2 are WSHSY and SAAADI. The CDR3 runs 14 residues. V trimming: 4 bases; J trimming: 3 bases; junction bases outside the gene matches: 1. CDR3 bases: TGCGCCAGCAGTGGACTAGCGGGAGTCTACGAGCAGTACTTC. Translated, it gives CASSGLAGVYEQYF.

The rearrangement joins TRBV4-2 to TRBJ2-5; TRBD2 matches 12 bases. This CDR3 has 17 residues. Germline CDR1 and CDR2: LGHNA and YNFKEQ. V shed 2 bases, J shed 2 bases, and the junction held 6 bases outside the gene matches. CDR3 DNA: TGTGCCAGCAGCCAAAGACTAGCGGGAGACTTTCAAGAGACCCAGTACTTC. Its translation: CASSQRLAGDFQETQYF.

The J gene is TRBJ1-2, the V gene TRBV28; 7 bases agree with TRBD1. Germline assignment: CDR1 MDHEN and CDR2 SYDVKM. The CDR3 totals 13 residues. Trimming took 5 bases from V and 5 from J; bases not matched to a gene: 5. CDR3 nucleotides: TGTGCCAGCAGTCCGGGACAGAGATATGGCTACACCTTC. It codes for CASSPGQRYGYTF.

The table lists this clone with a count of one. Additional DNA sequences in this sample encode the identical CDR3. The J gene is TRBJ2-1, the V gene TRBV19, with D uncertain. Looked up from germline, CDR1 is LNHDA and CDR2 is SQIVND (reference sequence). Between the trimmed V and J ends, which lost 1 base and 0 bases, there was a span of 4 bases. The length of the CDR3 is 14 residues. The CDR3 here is CASSIGNSYNEQFF. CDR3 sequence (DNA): TGTGCCAGTAGTATAGGGAACTCCTACAATGAGCAGTTCTTC.

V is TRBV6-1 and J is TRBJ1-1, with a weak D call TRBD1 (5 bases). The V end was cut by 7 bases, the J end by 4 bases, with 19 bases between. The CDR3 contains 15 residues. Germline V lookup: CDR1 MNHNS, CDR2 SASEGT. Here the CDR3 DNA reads TGTGCCAGCACAGGGATAGGGGAATGGGGCACTGAAGCTTTCTTT. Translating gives CASTGIGEWGTEAFF.

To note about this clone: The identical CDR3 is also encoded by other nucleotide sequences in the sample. The CDR3 spells CASSLGTAGGYEQYF. As DNA, the CDR3 is TGTGCCAGCAGCTTAGGGACGGCTGGGGGCTACGAGCAGTACTTC. The rearrangement joins TRBV11-2 to TRBJ2-7; D is possibly TRBD1 or TRBD2 (5 bases each). This CDR3 contains 15 residues. Germline-derived CDR1 and CDR2 are SGHAT and FQNNGV. V lost 1 base, J lost 3 bases, and 13 bases lay in between.

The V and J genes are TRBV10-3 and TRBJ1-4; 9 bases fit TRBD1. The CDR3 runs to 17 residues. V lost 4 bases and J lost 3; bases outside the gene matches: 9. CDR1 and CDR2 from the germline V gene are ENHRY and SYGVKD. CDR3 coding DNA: TGTGCCATCAGTGCCGCGGGACAGGGAGCGGCTAATGAAAAACTGTTTTTT. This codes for CAISAAGQGAANEKLFF.

CDR3 in amino acids: CASSQGGPRELFF. CDR3 sequence (DNA): TGTGCCAGCAGCCAAGGAGGGCCTCGGGAGCTGTTTTTT. The chain employs TRBV4-2 and TRBJ2-2; weak D call: TRBD2 (5 bases). Germline V lookup: CDR1 LGHNA, CDR2 YNFKEQ. V shed 1 base and J shed 9 bases, with 9 bases lying between them. The CDR3 has 13 amino acids.

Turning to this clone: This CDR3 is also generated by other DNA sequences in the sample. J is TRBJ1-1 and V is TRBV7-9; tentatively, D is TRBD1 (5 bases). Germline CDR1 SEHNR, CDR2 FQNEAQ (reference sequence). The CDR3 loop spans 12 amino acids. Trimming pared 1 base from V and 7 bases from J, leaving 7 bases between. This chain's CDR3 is CASSLDQGEAFF. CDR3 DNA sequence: TGTGCCAGCAGCTTAGATCAGGGTGAAGCTTTCTTT.

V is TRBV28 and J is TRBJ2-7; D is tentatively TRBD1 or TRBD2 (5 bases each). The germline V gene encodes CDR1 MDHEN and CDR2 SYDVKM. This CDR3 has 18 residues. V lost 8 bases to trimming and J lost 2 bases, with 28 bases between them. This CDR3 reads CASQTGFKIRGDTYEQYF. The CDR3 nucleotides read TGTGCCAGCCAAACCGGGTTCAAGATCCGGGGCGACACCTACGAGCAGTACTTC.

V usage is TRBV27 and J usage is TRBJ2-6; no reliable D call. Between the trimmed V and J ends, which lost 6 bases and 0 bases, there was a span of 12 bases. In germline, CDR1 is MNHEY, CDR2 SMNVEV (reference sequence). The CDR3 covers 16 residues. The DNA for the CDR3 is TGTGCCAGCAGCCCCCTCCAAGACTCTGGGGCCAACGTCCTGACTTTC. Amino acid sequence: CASSPLQDSGANVLTF. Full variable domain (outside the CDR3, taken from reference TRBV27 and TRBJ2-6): EAQVTQNPRYLITVTGKKLTVTCSQNMNHEYMSWYRQDPGLGLRQIYYSMNVEVTDKGDVPEGYKVSRKEKRNFPLILESPSPNQTSLYFCASSPLQDSGANVLTFGAGSRLTVL.

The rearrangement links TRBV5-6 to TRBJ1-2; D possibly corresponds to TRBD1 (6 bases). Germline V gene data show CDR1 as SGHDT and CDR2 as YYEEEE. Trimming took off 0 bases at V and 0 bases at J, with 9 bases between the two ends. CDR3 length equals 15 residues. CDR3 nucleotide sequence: TGTGCCAGCAGCTTGGCCACAGGGCCTAACTATGGCTACACCTTC. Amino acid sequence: CASSLATGPNYGYTF.

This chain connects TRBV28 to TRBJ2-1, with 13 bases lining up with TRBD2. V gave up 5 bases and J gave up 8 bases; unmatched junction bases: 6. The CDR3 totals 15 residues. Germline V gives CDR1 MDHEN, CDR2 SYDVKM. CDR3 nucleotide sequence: TGTGCCAGCAGTCCCGGACTAGCGGGAGCGCATGAGCAGTTCTTC. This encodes CASSPGLAGAHEQFF.

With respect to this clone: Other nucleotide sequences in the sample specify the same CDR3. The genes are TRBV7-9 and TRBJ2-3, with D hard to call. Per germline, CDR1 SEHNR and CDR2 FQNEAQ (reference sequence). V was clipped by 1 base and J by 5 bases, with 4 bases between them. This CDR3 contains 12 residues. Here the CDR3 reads CASSLDRDTQYF. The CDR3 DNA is TGTGCCAGCAGCTTAGATAGAGATACGCAGTATTTT.

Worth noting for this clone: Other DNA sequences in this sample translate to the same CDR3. CDR3 loop: CASSLGFSYEQYF. The DNA for the CDR3 is TGTGCCAGCAGTTTAGGGTTCTCCTACGAGCAGTACTTC. The J gene is TRBJ2-7, the V gene TRBV27; D remains ambiguous. Between the trimmed V and J ends, which lost 2 bases and 0 bases, there was a span of 5 bases. The V gene's germline CDR1 is MNHEY and CDR2 SMNVEV (reference sequence). The CDR3 contains 13 residues.

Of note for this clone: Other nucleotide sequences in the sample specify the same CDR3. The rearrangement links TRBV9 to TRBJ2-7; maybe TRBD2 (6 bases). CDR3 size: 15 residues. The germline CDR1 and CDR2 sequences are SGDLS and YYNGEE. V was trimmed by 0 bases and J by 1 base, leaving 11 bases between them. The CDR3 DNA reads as TGTGCCAGCAGCGTAGGGGATCGGGGGTCCTACGAGCAGTACTTC. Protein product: CASSVGDRGSYEQYF.

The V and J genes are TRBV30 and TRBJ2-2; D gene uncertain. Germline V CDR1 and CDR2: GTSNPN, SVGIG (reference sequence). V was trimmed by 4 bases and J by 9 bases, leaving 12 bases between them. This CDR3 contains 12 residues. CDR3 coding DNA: TGTGCCTGGACAATTAACCAAAGGGAGCTGTTTTTT. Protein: CAWTINQRELFF.

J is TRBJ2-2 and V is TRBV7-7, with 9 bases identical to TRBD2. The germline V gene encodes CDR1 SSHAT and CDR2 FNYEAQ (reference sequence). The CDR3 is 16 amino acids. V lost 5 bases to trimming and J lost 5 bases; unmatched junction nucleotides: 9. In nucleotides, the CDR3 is TGTGCCAGCAGCGTGGGTAGCGGGAGAAGGACCGGGGAGCTGTTTTTT. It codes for CASSVGSGRRTGELFF. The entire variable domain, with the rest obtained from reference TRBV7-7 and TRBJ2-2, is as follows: GAGVSQSPRYKVTKRGQDVTLRCDPISSHATLYWYQQALGQGPEFLTYFNYEAQPDKSGLPSDRFSAERPEGSISTLTIQRTEQRDSAMYRCASSVGSGRRTGELFFGEGSRLTVL.

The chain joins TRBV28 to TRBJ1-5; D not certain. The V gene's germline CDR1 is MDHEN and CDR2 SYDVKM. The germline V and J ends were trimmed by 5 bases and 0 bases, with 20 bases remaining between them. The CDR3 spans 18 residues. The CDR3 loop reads CASSHPRTVYNSNQPQHF. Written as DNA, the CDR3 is TGTGCCAGCAGTCACCCGAGGACTGTATACAATAGCAATCAGCCCCAGCATTTT.

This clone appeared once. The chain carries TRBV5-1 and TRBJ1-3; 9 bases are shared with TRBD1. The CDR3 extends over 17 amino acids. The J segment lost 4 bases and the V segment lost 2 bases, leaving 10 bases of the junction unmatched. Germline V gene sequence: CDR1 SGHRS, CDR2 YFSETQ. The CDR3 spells CASSFGDREVSGNTIYF. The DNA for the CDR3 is TGCGCCAGCAGCTTCGGGGACAGGGAGGTATCAGGAAACACCATATATTTT. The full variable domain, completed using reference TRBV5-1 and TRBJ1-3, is KAGVTQTPRYLIKTRGQQVTLSCSPISGHRSVSWYQQTPGQGLQFLFEYFSETQRNKGNFPGRFSGRQFSNSRSEMNVSTLELGDSALYLCASSFGDREVSGNTIYFGEGSWLTVV.

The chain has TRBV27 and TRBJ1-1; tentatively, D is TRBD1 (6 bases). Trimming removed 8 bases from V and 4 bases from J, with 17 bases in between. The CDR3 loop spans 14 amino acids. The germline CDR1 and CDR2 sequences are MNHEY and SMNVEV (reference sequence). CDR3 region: CASLKGGWATEAFF. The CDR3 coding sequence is TGTGCCAGCTTAAAGGGGGGCTGGGCCACTGAAGCTTTCTTT.